The source of this T cell receptor beta chain is a study of cytomegalovirus exposure and HLA in healthy donors. Findings and limits, study-wide: Compared with the roughly 700-donor mean, an Asian-associated ancestry cluster reportedly had fewer N-insertions, according to a later analysis.

The PCR had 60 Vbeta and 13 Jbeta primers. Clones were sequenced by immunoSEQ multiplex PCR, and TCRdb holds only the in-frame ones, with some missing. The table records about 160,000 clones, 70% to 90% of them present only once. V was cut by 8 bases and J by 8 bases, with 16 bases left in between. CDR3 size: 13 residues. The V gene's germline CDR1 is MNHNS and CDR2 SASEGT. Only one count was recorded for this clone. Its antigen is unidentified. This chain links TRBV6-1 with TRBJ1-5, with a tentative D call TRBD1 (5 bases). The sequencing sample was made of PBMCs. The source of this sequence is a woman aged 18-29 years in good health and CMV-seronegative. The CDR3, as DNA: TGTGCCAGCGCAACCATGCCGGACAAGCCCCAGCATTTT. Its translation: CASATMPDKPQHF.